The rows below give T cell receptor beta chains drawn from one sample of a study of blood T cell repertoires in COVID-19. The assay was immunoSEQ multiplex PCR, and TCRdb's table has in-frame clones only and misses some. Of fewer than 90,000 clones listed, roughly 78% are singletons. Sample: peripheral blood. The receptors were gathered from a woman older than 75 with acute or convalescent COVID-19. Both conserved end residues are part of each CDR3. Where a row states a size, it is once, few, many or the class of an expanded clone; other rows omit it.

v_gene: TRBV5-6
abundance: NA
j_gene: TRBJ1-4
CDR3aa: CASSLLGTVNQQLFF

v_gene: TRBV5-1
abundance: NA
j_gene: TRBJ1-3
CDR3aa: CASSQTQGRTGNTIYF

v_gene: TRBV28
abundance: NA
j_gene: TRBJ1-6
CDR3aa: CASSPGTGRVSPLHF

v_gene: TRBV6-6
abundance: NA
j_gene: TRBJ2-2
CDR3aa: CASSYSRGTGELFF

v_gene: TRBV24-1
abundance: once
j_gene: TRBJ2-3
CDR3aa: CATTDRVGSDTQYF

v_gene: TRBV5-4
abundance: few
j_gene: TRBJ1-1
CDR3aa: CASSRGGRNTEAFF

v_gene: TRBV5-1
abundance: few
j_gene: TRBJ1-5
CDR3aa: CASSLDPSSNQPQHF

v_gene: TRBV7-6
abundance: NA
j_gene: TRBJ1-4
CDR3aa: CASSRSSVFGEKLFF

v_gene: TRBV10-2
abundance: once
j_gene: TRBJ2-3
CDR3aa: CASRGAGDTQYF

v_gene: TRBV5-1
abundance: once
j_gene: TRBJ2-1
CDR3aa: CASKLGFSYNEQFF

v_gene: TRBV5-5
abundance: NA
j_gene: TRBJ1-1
CDR3aa: CASSSTGQAMGTEAFF

v_gene: TRBV7-9
abundance: many
j_gene: TRBJ2-2
CDR3aa: CASRRDRGRAGELFF

v_gene: TRBV7-2
abundance: once
j_gene: TRBJ2-1
CDR3aa: CASSLDYGGSYNEQFF

v_gene: TRBV30
abundance: NA
j_gene: TRBJ2-3
CDR3aa: CAWRPGADTQYF

v_gene: TRBV6-1
abundance: few
j_gene: TRBJ2-2
CDR3aa: CASSESPFVRGDTGELFF

v_gene: TRBV3-1/TRBV3-2
abundance: NA
j_gene: TRBJ1-1
CDR3aa: CASSPGPSPGAFF

v_gene: TRBV4-2
abundance: NA
j_gene: TRBJ2-3
CDR3aa: CASSRLVGGAPPDTQYF

v_gene: TRBV11-2
abundance: NA
j_gene: TRBJ1-6
CDR3aa: CASSLGLYNSPLHF

v_gene: TRBV6-5
abundance: NA
j_gene: TRBJ1-6
CDR3aa: CASSYGRSPLHF

v_gene: TRBV3-1/TRBV3-2
abundance: NA
j_gene: TRBJ2-1
CDR3aa: CASSQDHRGRLYEQFF

v_gene: TRBV6-2/TRBV6-3
abundance: NA
j_gene: TRBJ1-2
CDR3aa: CASSYSGGLGYTF

v_gene: TRBV7-3
abundance: NA
j_gene: TRBJ2-3
CDR3aa: CASSLGAGASTDTQYF